The rows below give T cell receptor beta chains drawn from one sample of a study of cytomegalovirus exposure and HLA in healthy donors. TCRdb's table, derived via immunoSEQ multiplex PCR, lists solely in-frame clones and lacks some. The sample holds 90,000 to 110,000 clones, 81% seen once. The sample was PBMCs. The receptors come from a woman between 25 and 40 years old in good health and CMV-seronegative. CDR3s include the opening cysteine and the closing phenylalanine or tryptophan. Fields, in order: V gene, clone size, D gene, J gene, CDR3 DNA, CDR3 protein. A D gene is named only where the DNA matches it firmly. Part of the rows lack a size; the others show once, few, many or a class for expanded clones.

TRBV7-7	.	TRBD2	TRBJ2-1	TGTGCCAGCAGCTTGGCGGCGGGAGCAGATGAGCAGTTCTTC	CASSLAAGADEQFF
TRBV5-1	.	TRBD2	TRBJ2-7	TGCGCCAGCAGCCAGGTCCTAGCGGGAGATTACGAGCAGTACTTC	CASSQVLAGDYEQYF
TRBV7-2	.	.	TRBJ2-1	TGTGCCAGCAGCTTGACTTTCAATGAGCAGTTCTTC	CASSLTFNEQFF
TRBV9	.	TRBD1	TRBJ1-1	TGTGCCAGCACCAGAGGACTGGACAGGGTCACTGAAGCTTTCTTT	CASTRGLDRVTEAFF
TRBV5-5	.	TRBD1	TRBJ1-1	TGTGCCAGCAGCCCCGGGACAGTGTTTAATGAAGCTTTCTTT	CASSPGTVFNEAFF
TRBV5-8	.	.	TRBJ1-1	TGTGCCAGCAGCTTACAGCTGAACACTGAAGCTTTCTTT	CASSLQLNTEAFF
TRBV5-1	.	TRBD2	TRBJ2-3	TGCGCCAGCAGCTTAAGTAGCGGGAGGGCCCCAGATACGCAGTATTTT	CASSLSSGRAPDTQYF
TRBV6-5	.	.	TRBJ1-5	TGTGCCAGCAGTTACGGCTCAGGGCAGCCCCAGCATTTT	CASSYGSGQPQHF
TRBV4-1	few	.	TRBJ2-3	TGCGCCAGCAGCCGACTCGGGAGTAGCACAGATACGCAGTATTTT	CASSRLGSSTDTQYF
TRBV4-2	few	.	TRBJ2-2	TGTGCCAGCAGCCAACCCACCGGACTGGGGAAAGGGGAGCTGTTTTTT	CASSQPTGLGKGELFF
TRBV7-9	.	.	TRBJ1-1	TGTGCCAGCAGCTCTAGTGGGTCGATCGGTAACACTGAAGCTTTCTTT	CASSSSGSIGNTEAFF
TRBV6-6	.	TRBD2	TRBJ2-7	TGTGCCAGCAGTTATTTTGGCGGGAGGTACCCCTACGAGCAGTACTTC	CASSYFGGRYPYEQYF
TRBV9	.	TRBD2	TRBJ2-7	TGTGCCAGCAGCGTAGGGGGGGGTTCGGGGTACGAGCAGTACTTC	CASSVGGGSGYEQYF
TRBV19	.	TRBD2	TRBJ2-1	TGTGCCAGTAGGAAGGCGCGGCGGGAGAGCAATGAGCAGTTCTTC	CASRKARRESNEQFF
TRBV29-1	.	.	TRBJ1-5	TGCAGCGTTTCCGAAAATGACAGGAGCAATCAGCCCCAGCATTTT	CSVSENDRSNQPQHF
TRBV6-1	.	.	TRBJ1-2	TGTGCCAGCAGTCAACCTATCGACGGAGAATATGGCTACACCTTC	CASSQPIDGEYGYTF
TRBV6-1	.	TRBD1	TRBJ1-3	TGTGCCAGCAGTCAAGACAGGGGGTACGGAAACACCATATATTTT	CASSQDRGYGNTIYF
TRBV29-1	.	.	TRBJ2-7	TGCAGCGTTGAAGATCAGGGCGCCGAGCAGTACTTC	CSVEDQGAEQYF
TRBV7-8	few	.	TRBJ2-7	TGTGCCAGCAGCCTATCGGGTTACTACGAGCAGTACTTC	CASSLSGYYEQYF
TRBV20-1	.	.	TRBJ2-5	TGCAGTGCTCCAAGGGGGGAGACCCAGTACTTC	CSAPRGETQYF
TRBV19	once	.	TRBJ2-2	TGTGCCAGTAGTATAGCGGGTCTGAACACCGGGGAGCTGTTTTTT	CASSIAGLNTGELFF
TRBV6-5	.	TRBD2	TRBJ2-7	TGTGCCAGCGGAGCGGGAGGGCCGGTCAAGCAGTACTTC	CASGAGGPVKQYF
TRBV6-1	.	TRBD1	TRBJ2-2	TGTGCCAGCAGTATACAGGGGGCACATCCCGGGGAGCTGTTTTTT	CASSIQGAHPGELFF
TRBV9	.	.	TRBJ2-3	TGTGCCAGCAGCGTAGATACGGGGGTTGCAGATACGCAGTATTTT	CASSVDTGVADTQYF
TRBV11-2	.	.	TRBJ1-2	TGTGCCAGCAGAAAAATCGGGGATCCGGGCTACACCTTC	CASRKIGDPGYTF
TRBV5-5	.	TRBD2	TRBJ2-3	TGTGCCAGCAGCTCCAAGGGAGGGGTAAGCACAGATACGCAGTATTTT	CASSSKGGVSTDTQYF
TRBV7-9	.	TRBD1	TRBJ1-4	TGTTCCAGCAGCTTCACAGGGGGTGGTAATGAAAAACTGTTTTTT	CSSSFTGGGNEKLFF
TRBV5-1	.	TRBD2	TRBJ2-2	TGCGCCAGCATCCCACTAGCGGGAAACGGAGAGCTGTTTTTT	CASIPLAGNGELFF
TRBV5-4	.	TRBD2	TRBJ2-7	TGTGCCAGCAGCTGGGGGGGGTCCGAGCAGTACTTC	CASSWGGSEQYF
TRBV6-5	.	TRBD1	TRBJ2-7	TGTGCCAGCAGTTACTCCTCGACAGGGCCCTACGAGCAGTACTTC	CASSYSSTGPYEQYF
TRBV9	.	.	TRBJ2-5	TGTGCCAGCAGCGGTCTAGGGAGGGAGACCCAGTACTTC	CASSGLGRETQYF
TRBV6-6	few	.	TRBJ2-7	TGTGCCAGCAGTTCACCGAACAGGCATACCTACGAGCAGTACTTC	CASSSPNRHTYEQYF
TRBV5-6	once	.	TRBJ2-7	TGTGCCAGCAGCCCGCCGGGACTGGCCTACGAGCAGTACTTC	CASSPPGLAYEQYF
TRBV30	.	TRBD1	TRBJ2-2	TGTGCCTGGAGGGAGACAGGGGGAGGGTGGGCGAACACCGGGGAGCTGTTTTTT	CAWRETGGGWANTGELFF
TRBV5-1	.	TRBD2	TRBJ2-7	TGCGCCAGCAGCTTTGGACTAGCGGGAGGTAGAATACTAGAGCAGTACTTC	CASSFGLAGGRILEQYF
TRBV7-9	.	.	TRBJ2-1	TGTGCCAGCAGCTCGCCGACCCAGGGTGAAGACAATGAGCAGTTCTTC	CASSSPTQGEDNEQFF
TRBV29-1	.	TRBD1	TRBJ2-3	TGCAGCGTTGACACAGGGGGCACAGATACGCAGTATTTT	CSVDTGGTDTQYF
TRBV6-1	few	TRBD1	TRBJ1-6	TGTGCCAGCACCCTAGGACAGGGGATTTCACCCCTCCACTTT	CASTLGQGISPLHF
TRBV28	.	TRBD2	TRBJ2-5	TGTGCCAGCAGAGCGGGACGCCGGTACCAAGAGACCCAGTACTTC	CASRAGRRYQETQYF
TRBV6-5	.	.	TRBJ2-7	TGTGCCAGCACCCAAGATCGAGGTGCACGCGAGCAGTACTTC	CASTQDRGAREQYF
TRBV15	.	.	TRBJ1-3	TGTGCCACCAGCAGAGAGGGGAGACAAGACTCTGGAAACACCATATATTTT	CATSREGRQDSGNTIYF
TRBV10-3	.	TRBD2	TRBJ2-7	TGTGCCATCAGACCACAGCGGGAGGGCCCCTACGAGCAGTACTTC	CAIRPQREGPYEQYF